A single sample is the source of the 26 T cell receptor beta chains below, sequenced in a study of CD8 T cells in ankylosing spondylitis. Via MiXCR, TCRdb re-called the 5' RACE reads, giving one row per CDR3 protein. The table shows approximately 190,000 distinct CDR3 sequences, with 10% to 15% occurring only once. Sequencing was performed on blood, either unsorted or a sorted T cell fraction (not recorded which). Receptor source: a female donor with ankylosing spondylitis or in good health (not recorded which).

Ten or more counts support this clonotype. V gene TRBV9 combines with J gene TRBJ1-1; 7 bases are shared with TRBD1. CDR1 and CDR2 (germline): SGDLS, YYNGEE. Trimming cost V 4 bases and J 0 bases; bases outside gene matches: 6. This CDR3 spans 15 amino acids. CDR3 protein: CASSPGTELNTEAFF. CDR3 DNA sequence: TGTGCCAGCAGCCCCGGGACAGAATTGAACACTGAAGCTTTCTTT.

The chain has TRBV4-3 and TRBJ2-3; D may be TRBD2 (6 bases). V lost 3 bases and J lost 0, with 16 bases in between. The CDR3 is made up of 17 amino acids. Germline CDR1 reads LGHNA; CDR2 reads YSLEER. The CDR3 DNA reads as TGCGCCAGCAGCCAGGGAGGAGAGATCCCGAGCACAGATACGCAGTATTTT. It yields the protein CASSQGGEIPSTDTQYF.

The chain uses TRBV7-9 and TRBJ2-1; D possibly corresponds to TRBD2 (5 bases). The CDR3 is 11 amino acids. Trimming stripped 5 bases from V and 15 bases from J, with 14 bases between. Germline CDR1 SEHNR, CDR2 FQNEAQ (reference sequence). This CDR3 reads CASSPGRRWFF. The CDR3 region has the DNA TGTGCCAGCAGCCCGGGGAGAAGGTGGTTCTTC. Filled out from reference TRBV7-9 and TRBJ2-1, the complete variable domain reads DTGVSQNPRHKITKRGQNVTFRCDPISEHNRLYWYRQTLGQGPEFLTYFQNEAQLEKSRLLSDRFSAERPKGSFSTLEIQRTEQGDSAMYLCASSPGRRWFFGPGTRLTVL.

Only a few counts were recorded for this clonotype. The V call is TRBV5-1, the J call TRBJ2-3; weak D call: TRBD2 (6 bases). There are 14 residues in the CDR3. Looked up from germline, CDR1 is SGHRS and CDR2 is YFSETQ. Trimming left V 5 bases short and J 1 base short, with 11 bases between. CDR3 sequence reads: CASRAPSGTDTQYF. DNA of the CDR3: TGCGCCAGCAGAGCTCCTAGCGGCACAGATACGCAGTATTTT. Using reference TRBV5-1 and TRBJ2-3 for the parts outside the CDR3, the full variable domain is KAGVTQTPRYLIKTRGQQVTLSCSPISGHRSVSWYQQTPGQGLQFLFEYFSETQRNKGNFPGRFSGRQFSNSRSEMNVSTLELGDSALYLCASRAPSGTDTQYFGPGTRLTVL.

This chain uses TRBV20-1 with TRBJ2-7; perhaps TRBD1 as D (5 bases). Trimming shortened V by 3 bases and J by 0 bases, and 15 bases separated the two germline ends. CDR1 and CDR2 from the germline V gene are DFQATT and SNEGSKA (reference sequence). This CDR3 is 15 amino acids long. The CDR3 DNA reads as TGCAGTGCTAGCAAACCGGACATACGCTCCTACGAGCAGTACTTC. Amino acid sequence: CSASKPDIRSYEQYF.

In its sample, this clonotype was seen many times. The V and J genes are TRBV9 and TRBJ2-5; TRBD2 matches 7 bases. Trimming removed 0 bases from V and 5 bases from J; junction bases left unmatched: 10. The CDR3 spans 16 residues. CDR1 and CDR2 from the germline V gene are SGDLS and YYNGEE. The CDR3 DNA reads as TGTGCCAGCAGCGTAGGAAATGTGGGCGGGAGTGAGACCCAGTACTTC. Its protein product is CASSVGNVGGSETQYF.

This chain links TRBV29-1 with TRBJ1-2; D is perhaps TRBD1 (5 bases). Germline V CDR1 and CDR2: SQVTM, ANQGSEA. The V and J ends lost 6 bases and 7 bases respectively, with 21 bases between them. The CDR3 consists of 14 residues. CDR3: CSVPTGLIASGYTF. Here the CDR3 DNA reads TGCAGCGTCCCCACGGGACTTATAGCTAGTGGCTACACCTTC.

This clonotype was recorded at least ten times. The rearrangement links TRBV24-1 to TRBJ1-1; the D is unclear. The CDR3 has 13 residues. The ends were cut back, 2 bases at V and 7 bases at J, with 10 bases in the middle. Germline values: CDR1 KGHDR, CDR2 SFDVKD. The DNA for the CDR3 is TGTGCCACCAGTGATTCCGGAGGAGGTGAAGCTTTCTTT. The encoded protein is CATSDSGGGEAFF.

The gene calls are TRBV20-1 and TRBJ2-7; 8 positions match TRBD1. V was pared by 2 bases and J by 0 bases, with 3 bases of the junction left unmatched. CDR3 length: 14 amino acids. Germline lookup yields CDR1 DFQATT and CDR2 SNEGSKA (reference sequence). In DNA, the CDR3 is TGCAGTGCTAGATTTCAGGGGGCCTCCTACGAGCAGTACTTC. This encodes CSARFQGASYEQYF.

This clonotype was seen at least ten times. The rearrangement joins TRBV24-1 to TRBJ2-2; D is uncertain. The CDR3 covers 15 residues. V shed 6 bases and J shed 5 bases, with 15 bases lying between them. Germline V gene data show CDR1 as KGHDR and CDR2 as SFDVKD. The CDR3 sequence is CATSPPGARTGELFF. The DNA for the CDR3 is TGTGCCACCAGTCCACCCGGAGCGAGGACCGGGGAGCTGTTTTTT.

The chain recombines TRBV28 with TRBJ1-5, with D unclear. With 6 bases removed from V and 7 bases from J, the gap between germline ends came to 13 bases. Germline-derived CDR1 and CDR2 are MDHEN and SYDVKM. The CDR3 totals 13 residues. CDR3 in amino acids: CASSPGGKQPQHF. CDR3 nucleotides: TGTGCCAGCAGCCCTGGAGGTAAACAGCCCCAGCATTTT.

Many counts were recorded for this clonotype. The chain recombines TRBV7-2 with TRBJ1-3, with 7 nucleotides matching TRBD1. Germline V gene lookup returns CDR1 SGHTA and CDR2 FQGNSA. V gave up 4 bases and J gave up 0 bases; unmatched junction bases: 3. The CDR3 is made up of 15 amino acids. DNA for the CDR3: TGTGCCAGCAGCTCTCGACAGGGCTCTGGAAACACCATATATTTT. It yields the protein CASSSRQGSGNTIYF.

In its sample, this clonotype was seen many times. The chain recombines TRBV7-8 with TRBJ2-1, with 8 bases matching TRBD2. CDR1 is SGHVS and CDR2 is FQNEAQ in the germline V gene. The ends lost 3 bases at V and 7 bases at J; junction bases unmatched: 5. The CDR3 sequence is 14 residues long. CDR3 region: CASSFPGGRNEQFF. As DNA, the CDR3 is TGTGCCAGCAGCTTCCCGGGAGGGAGGAATGAGCAGTTCTTC.

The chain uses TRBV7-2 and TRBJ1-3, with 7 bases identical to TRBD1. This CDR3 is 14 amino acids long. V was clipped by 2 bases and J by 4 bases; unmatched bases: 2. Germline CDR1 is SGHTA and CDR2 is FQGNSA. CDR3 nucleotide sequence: TGTGCCAGCAGCTTACAGGGGGGGGGAAACACCATATATTTT. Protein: CASSLQGGGNTIYF.

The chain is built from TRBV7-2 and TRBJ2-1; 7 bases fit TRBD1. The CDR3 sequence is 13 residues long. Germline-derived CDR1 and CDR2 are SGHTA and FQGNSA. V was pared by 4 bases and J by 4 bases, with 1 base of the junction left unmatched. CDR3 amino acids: CASSWGQYNEQFF. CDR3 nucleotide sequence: TGTGCCAGCAGCTGGGGACAGTACAATGAGCAGTTCTTC.

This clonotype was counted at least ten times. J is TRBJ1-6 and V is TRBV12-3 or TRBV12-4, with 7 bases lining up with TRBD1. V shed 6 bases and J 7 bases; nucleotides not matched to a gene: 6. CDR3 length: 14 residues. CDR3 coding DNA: TGTGCCAGCAGGTCCACAGGGGTCAATTCACCCCTCCACTTT. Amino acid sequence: CASRSTGVNSPLHF.

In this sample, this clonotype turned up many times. CDR3 in amino acids: CASLAGGGDTQYF. Here the CDR3 DNA reads TGTGCCAGCCTAGCGGGAGGAGGGGATACGCAGTATTTT. The gene calls are TRBV7-2 and TRBJ2-3; TRBD2 agrees at 11 bases. CDR1 is SGHTA and CDR2 is FQGNSA in the germline V gene. The CDR3 has 13 amino acids. Trimming cost V 8 bases and J 6 bases; bases outside gene matches: 4.

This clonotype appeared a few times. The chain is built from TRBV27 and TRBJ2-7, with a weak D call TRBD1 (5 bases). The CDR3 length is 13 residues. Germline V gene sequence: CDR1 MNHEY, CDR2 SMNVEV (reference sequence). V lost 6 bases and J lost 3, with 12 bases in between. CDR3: CASSLTVYYEQYF. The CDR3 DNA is TGTGCCAGCAGCTTGACAGTTTACTACGAGCAGTACTTC.

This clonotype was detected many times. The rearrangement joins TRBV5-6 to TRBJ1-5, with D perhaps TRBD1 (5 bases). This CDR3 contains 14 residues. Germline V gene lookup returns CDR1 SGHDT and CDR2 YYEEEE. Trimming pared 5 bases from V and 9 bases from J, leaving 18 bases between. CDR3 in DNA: TGTGCCAGCAGGGTGTATAGGGACGCGACGCCCCAGCATTTT. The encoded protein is CASRVYRDATPQHF.

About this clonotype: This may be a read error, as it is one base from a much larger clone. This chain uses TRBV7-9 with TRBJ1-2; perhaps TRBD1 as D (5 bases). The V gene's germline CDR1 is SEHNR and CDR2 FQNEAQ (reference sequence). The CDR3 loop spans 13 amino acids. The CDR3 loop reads CTSSLQASYGYTF. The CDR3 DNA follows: TGTACCAGCAGCTTACAGGCGTCCTATGGCTACACCTTC.

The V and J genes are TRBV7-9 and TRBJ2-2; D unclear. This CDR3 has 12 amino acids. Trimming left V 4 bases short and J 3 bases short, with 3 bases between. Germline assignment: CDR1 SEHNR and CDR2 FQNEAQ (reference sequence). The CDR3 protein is CASSYDTGELFF. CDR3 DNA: TGTGCCAGCAGCTATGACACCGGGGAGCTGTTTTTT.

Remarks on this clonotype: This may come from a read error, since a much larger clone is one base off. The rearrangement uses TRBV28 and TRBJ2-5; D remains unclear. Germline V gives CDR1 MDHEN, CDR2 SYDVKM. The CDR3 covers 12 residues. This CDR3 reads CASTTFQETQSF. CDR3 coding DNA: TGTGCCAGCACGACCTTCCAAGAGACCCAGTCCTTC.

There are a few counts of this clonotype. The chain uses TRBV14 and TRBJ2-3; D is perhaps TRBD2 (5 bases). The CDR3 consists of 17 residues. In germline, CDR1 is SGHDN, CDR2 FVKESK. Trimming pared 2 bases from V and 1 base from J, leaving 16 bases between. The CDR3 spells CASSQSAGHPRTDTQYF. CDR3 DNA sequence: TGTGCCAGCAGCCAATCGGCGGGTCACCCACGCACAGATACGCAGTATTTT. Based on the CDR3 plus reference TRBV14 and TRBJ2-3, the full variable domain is EAGVTQFPSHSVIEKGQTVTLRCDPISGHDNLYWYRRVMGKEIKFLLHFVKESKQDESGMPNNRFLAERTGGTYSTLKVQPAELEDSGVYFCASSQSAGHPRTDTQYFGPGTRLTVL.

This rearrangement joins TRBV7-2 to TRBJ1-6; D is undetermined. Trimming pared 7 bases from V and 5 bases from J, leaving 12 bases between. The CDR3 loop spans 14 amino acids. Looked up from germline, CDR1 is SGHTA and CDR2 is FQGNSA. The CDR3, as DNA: TGTGCCAGCACCCCCCTATGGGATAATTCACCCCTCCACTTT. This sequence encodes CASTPLWDNSPLHF.

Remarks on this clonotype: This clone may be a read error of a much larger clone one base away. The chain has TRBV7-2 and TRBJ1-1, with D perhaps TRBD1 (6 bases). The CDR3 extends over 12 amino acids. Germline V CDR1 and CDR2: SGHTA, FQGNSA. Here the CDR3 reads CAGSPPGTEAFF. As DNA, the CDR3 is TGTGCCGGCAGCCCGCCCGGGACAGAAGCTTTCTTT.

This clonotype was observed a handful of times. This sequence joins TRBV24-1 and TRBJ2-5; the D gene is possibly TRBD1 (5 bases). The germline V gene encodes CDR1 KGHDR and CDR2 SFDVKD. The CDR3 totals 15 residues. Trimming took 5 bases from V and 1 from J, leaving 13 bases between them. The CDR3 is CATSAPDSPQETQYF. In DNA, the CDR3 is TGTGCCACCAGTGCCCCCGACAGCCCCCAAGAGACCCAGTACTTC.